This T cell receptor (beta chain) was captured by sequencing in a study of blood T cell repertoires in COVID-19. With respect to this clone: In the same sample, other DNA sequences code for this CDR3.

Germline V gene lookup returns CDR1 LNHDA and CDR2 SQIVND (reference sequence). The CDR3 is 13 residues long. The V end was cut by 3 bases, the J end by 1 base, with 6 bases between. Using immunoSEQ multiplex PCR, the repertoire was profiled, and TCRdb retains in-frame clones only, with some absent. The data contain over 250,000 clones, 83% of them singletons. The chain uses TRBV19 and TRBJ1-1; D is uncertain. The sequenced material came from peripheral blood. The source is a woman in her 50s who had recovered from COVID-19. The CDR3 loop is CASSIAENTEAFF. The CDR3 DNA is TGTGCCAGTAGTATTGCAGAGAACACTGAAGCTTTCTTT.